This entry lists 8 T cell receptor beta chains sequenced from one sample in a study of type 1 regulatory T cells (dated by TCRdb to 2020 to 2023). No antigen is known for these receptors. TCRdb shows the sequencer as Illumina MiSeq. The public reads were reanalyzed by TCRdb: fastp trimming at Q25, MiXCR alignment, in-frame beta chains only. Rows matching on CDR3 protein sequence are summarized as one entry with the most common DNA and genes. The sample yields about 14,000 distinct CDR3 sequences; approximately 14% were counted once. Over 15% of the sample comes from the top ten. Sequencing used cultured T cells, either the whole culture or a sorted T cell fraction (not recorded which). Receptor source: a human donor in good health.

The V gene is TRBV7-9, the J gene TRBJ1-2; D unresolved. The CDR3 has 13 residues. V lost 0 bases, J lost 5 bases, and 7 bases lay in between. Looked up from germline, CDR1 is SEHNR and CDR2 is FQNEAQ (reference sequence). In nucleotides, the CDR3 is TGTGCCAGCAGCTTAGCCATAGTATATGGCTACACCTTC. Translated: CASSLAIVYGYTF.

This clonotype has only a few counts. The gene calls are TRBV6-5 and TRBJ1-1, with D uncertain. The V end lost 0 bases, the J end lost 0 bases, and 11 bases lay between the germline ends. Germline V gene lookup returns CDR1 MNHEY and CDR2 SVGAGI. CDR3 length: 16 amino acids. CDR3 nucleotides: TGTGCCAGCAGTTACTCAACGTCGCCCCTGAACACTGAAGCTTTCTTT. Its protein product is CASSYSTSPLNTEAFF.

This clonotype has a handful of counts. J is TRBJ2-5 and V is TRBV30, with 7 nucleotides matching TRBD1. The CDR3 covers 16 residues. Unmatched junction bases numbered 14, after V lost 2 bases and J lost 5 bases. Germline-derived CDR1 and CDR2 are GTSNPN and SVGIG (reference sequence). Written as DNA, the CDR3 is TGTGCCTGGAGTTACCAATGGGACAGCCCGGGGGAGACCCAGTACTTC. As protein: CAWSYQWDSPGETQYF.

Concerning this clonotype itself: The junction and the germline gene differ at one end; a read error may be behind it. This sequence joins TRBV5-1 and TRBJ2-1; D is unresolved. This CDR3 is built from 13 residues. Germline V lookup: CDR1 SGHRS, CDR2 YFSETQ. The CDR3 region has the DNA TGCGCCAGCAGATCCAGCTCCTACAATGGGCAGTTCTTC. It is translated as CASRSSSYNGQFF.

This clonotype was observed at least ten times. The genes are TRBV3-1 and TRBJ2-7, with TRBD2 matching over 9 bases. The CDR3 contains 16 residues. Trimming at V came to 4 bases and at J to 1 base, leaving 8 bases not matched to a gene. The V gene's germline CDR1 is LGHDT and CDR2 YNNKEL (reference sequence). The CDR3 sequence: CASSPRLAGLSYEQYF. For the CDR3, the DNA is TGTGCCAGCAGCCCCCGCCTAGCGGGGCTATCCTACGAGCAGTACTTC.

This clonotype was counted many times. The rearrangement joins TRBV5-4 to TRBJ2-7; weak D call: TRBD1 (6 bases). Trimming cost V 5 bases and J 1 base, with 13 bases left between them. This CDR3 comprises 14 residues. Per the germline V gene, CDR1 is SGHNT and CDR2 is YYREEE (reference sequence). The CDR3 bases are TGTGCCAGCAGTTCGCCGACAGGATCCTACGAGCAGTACTTC. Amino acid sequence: CASSSPTGSYEQYF.

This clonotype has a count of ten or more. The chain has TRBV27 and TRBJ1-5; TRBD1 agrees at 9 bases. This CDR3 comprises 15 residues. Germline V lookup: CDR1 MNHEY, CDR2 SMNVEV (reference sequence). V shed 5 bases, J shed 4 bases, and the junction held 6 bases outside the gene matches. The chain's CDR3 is CASSPGTGRNQPQHF. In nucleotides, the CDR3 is TGTGCCAGCAGTCCCGGGACAGGGAGGAATCAGCCCCAGCATTTT.

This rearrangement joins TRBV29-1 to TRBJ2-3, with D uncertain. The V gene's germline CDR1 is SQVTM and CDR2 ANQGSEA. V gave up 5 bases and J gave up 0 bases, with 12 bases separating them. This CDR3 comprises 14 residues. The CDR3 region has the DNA TGCAGCGTTACTCGCGGCCCCAGCACAGATACGCAGTATTTT. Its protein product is CSVTRGPSTDTQYF.